Described below is a single TCR beta chain sequence and its context. Its specificity is not known. The data are from a study of PD-1 blockade in classical Hodgkin lymphoma. This CDR3 is built from 12 residues. The patients all showed relapse after autologous stem cell transplantation, while their brentuximab vedotin exposure varied. Using immunoSEQ multiplex PCR, the repertoire was profiled, and TCRdb retains in-frame clones only, with some absent. Of roughly 150,000 clones detected, 78% appear once; the ten largest clones hold 7.5% to 9.5%. Study outcomes and limitations: Newly diagnosed patients and complete responders had comparable diversity at baseline. When set against healthy donors, newly diagnosed patients were reported to show lower baseline TCR diversity. The repertoire differences lack a defined cause, possibly disease activity or prior therapy.

The V gene is TRBV21-1, the J gene TRBJ2-1; the table calls TRBD2, which could not be checked here. TRBV21-1 is flagged as a pseudogene. The specimen comprised peripheral blood mononuclear cells (PBMCs), sampled before the second cycle of nivolumab. The sequence was collected from a human donor with classical Hodgkin lymphoma. The CDR3 coding sequence is TGTGCCAGCAGCAGGGGGGGACCCGAGCAGTTCTTC. Translation: CASSRGGPEQFF.